Described below is a single T cell receptor beta chain sequence and its context. Antigen unknown. The junction departs from the called germline gene at one end, perhaps through a read error. This entry is derived from a study of OX40 agonist ivuxolimab in advanced cancers. Looking at the study overall: A male proportion of under 90% was recorded, with mean age 60 years and range roughly 23 to 79.

The CDR3 length is 14 residues. Germline V gene lookup returns CDR1 SGHTA and CDR2 FQGNSA. General study points: On average, CD8+ T cells had more expanded clones than CD4+.

The assay was immunoSEQ multiplex PCR, and TCRdb's table has in-frame clones only and misses some. The data contain tens of thousands of clones, about 88% of them singletons. This specimen was CD4+ or CD8+ T cells sorted from blood, taken in a trial of the OX40 agonist ivuxolimab. The gene calls are TRBV7-2 and TRBJ2-7, with 7 bases aligning to TRBD1. The receptor comes from an adult with an advanced solid tumor such as melanoma, head and neck, liver or kidney cancer. CDR3 in DNA: TGTGCCAGCAACTTAGCAGGGGGCTCCTACGAGCAGTACTTC. This translates into CASNLAGGSYEQYF.